This TCR beta chain comes out of a study of T cell responses to AZD1222 COVID-19 vaccine. Study results and limitations: Most donors were white British and more were female, and clonal diversity was possibly underestimated.

As for this clone: Its antigen is unknown.

The protocol was immunoSEQ multiplex PCR, while the TCRdb copy is restricted to in-frame clones and leaves out a portion. There are about 150,000 clones in the sample; more than 85% occur only once, and 1.5% lies in the top ten. V gave up 3 bases and J gave up 3 bases; unmatched junction bases: 2. Germline CDR1 reads LNHNV; CDR2 reads YYDKDF (reference sequence). The CDR3 extends over 14 amino acids. The input for sequencing was peripheral blood, taken 28 days after the second AZD1222 dose. This sequence was found in an adult who received the AZD1222 COVID-19 vaccine. The gene calls are TRBV15 and TRBJ2-3; 8 bases agree with TRBD2. DNA of the CDR3: TGTGCCACCAGCAGGGGGACTAGGACAGATACGCAGTATTTT. Its translation is CATSRGTRTDTQYF. Based on the CDR3 plus reference TRBV15 and TRBJ2-3, the full variable domain is DAMVIQNPRYQVTQFGKPVTLSCSQTLNHNVMYWYQQKSSQAPKLLFHYYDKDFNNEADTPDNFQSRRPNTSFCFLDIRSPGLGDTAMYLCATSRGTRTDTQYFGPGTRLTVL.